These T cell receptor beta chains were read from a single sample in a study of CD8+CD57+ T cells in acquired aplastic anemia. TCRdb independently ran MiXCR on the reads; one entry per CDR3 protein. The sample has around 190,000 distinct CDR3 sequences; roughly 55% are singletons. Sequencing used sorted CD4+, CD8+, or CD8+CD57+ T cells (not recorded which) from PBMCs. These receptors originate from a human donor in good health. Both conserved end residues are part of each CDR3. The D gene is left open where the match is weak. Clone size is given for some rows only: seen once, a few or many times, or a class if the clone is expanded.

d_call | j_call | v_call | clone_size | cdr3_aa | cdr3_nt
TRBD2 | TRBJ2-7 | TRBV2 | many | CASLAGGSYEQYF | TGTGCCAGTCTGGCGGGGGGCTCCTACGAGCAGTACTTC
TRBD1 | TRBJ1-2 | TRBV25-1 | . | CASSEPHPTGSLNYGYTF | TGTGCCAGCAGTGAACCTCACCCGACAGGGAGCCTGAACTATGGCTACACCTTC
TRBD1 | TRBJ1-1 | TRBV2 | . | CASKGGRNTEAFF | TGTGCCAGCAAAGGGGGCAGGAACACTGAAGCTTTCTTT
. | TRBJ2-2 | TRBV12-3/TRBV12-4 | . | CASSPALAGELFF | TGTGCCAGCAGTCCCGCGTTGGCCGGGGAGCTGTTTTTT
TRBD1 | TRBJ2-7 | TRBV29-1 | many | CSVLTGFGYEQYF | TGCAGCGTGTTGACAGGGTTTGGGTACGAGCAGTACTTC
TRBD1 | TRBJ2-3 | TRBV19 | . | CASSHDRGSDTQYF | TGTGCCAGTAGTCACGACAGGGGGTCAGATACGCAGTATTTT
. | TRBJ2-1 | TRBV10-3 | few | CAISEGGAYNEQFF | TGTGCCATCAGTGAAGGCGGGGCCTACAATGAGCAGTTCTTC
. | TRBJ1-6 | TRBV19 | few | CASIRQGGSPLHF | TGTGCCAGTATTAGGCAGGGCGGTTCACCCCTCCACTTT
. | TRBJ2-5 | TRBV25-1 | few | CASSVGGEETQYF | TGTGCCAGCAGTGTGGGTGGGGAAGAGACCCAGTACTTC
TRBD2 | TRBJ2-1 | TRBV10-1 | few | CASSGASGGNEQFF | TGCGCCAGCAGTGGGGCTAGCGGGGGGAATGAGCAGTTCTTC
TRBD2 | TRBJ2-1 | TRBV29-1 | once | CSVDSGGAWEQFF | TGCAGCGTTGACAGCGGGGGGGCTTGGGAGCAGTTCTTC
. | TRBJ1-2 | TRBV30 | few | CAWRGSEGGGYTF | TGTGCCTGGAGGGGCTCGGAGGGGGGCGGCTACACCTTC
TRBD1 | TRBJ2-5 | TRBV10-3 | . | CAIHRDREETQYF | TGTGCCATTCACCGGGACAGGGAAGAGACCCAGTACTTC
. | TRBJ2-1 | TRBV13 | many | CASSEGLASTNNEQFF | TGTGCCAGCAGCGAGGGACTCGCCTCCACCAACAATGAGCAGTTCTTC
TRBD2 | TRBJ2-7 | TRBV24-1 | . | CATSDRPSGGPYEQYF | TGTGCCACCAGTGACCGACCCAGCGGGGGGCCCTACGAGCAGTACTTC
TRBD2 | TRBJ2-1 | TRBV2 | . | CASSGTSGPKGEQFF | TGTGCCAGCAGTGGGACTAGCGGGCCAAAGGGAGAGCAGTTCTTC
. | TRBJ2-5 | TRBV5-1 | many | CASSLMGLTQETQYF | TGCGCCAGCAGCTTGATGGGACTTACCCAAGAGACCCAGTACTTC
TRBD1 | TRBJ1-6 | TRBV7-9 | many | CASRPGQGESPLHF | TGTGCCAGCAGACCGGGACAGGGGGAATCACCCCTCCACTTT
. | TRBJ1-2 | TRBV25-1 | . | CASSENWVGNYGYTF | TGTGCCAGCAGTGAAAACTGGGTGGGTAACTATGGCTACACCTTC
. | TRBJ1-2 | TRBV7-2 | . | CASSSGVTNYGYTF | TGTGCCAGCAGCTCCGGAGTTACCAACTATGGCTACACCTTC